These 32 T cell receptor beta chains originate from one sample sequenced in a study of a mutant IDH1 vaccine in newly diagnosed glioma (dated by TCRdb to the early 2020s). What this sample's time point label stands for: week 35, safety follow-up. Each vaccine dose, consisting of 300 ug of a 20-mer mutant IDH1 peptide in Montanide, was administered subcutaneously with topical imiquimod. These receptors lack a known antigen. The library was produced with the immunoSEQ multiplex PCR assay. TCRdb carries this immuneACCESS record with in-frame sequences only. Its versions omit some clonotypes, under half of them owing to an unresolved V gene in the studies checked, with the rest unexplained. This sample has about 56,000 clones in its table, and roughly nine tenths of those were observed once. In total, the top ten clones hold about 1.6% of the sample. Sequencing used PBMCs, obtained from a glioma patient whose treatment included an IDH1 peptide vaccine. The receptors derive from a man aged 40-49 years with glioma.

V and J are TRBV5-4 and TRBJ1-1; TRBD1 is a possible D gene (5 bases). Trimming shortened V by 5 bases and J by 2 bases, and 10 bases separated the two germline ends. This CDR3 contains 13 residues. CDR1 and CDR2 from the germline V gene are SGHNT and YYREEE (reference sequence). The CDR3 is CASRTDTNTEAFF. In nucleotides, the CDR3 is TGTGCCAGCAGGACGGACACTAACACTGAAGCTTTCTTT.

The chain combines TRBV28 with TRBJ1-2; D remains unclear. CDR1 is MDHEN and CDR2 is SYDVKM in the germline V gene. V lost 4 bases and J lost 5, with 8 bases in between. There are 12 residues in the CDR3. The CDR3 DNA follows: TGTGCCAGCAGTTCCCCATTATATGGCTACACCTTC. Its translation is CASSSPLYGYTF.

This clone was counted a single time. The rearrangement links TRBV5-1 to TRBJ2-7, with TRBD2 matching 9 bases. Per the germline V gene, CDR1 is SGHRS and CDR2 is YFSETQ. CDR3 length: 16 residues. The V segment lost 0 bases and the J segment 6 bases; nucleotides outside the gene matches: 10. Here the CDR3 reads CASSLVSGRALGEQYF. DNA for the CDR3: TGCGCCAGCAGCTTGGTTAGCGGGAGAGCCCTTGGCGAGCAGTACTTC.

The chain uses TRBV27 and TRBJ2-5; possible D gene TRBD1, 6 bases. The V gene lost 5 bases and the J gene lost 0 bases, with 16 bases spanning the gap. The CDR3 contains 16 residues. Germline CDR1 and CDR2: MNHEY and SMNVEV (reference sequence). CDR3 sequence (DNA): TGTGCCAGCAGTCTCGGACAGCCCAGTCACCAAGAGACCCAGTACTTC. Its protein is CASSLGQPSHQETQYF.

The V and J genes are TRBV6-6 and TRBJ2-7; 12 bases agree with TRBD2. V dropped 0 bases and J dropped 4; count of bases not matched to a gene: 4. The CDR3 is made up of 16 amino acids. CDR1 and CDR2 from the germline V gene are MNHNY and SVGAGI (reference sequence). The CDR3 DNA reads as TGTGCCAGCAGTTACTCGGCTAGCGGGAGGGAATACGAGCAGTACTTC. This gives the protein CASSYSASGREYEQYF.

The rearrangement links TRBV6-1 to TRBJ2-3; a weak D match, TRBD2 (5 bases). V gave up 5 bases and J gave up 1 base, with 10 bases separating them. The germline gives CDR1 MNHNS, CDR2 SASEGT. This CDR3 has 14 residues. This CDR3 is CASSPRTGTDTQYF. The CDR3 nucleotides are TGTGCCAGCAGTCCTAGGACTGGCACAGATACGCAGTATTTT.

The CDR3 nucleotides read TGTGCCAGCAGGACGGGACAGGGGACGAGCGAGCAGTACTTC. Encoded protein: CASRTGQGTSEQYF. V usage is TRBV7-9 and J usage is TRBJ2-7; TRBD1 matches at 10 bases. Germline assignment: CDR1 SEHNR and CDR2 FQNEAQ (reference sequence). J lost 6 bases, V lost 6 bases, and 8 bases had no gene match. This CDR3 has 14 residues.

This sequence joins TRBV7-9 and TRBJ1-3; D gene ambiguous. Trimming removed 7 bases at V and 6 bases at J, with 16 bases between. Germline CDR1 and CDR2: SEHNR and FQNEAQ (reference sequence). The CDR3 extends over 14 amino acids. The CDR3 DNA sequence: TGTGCCAGCACGAGGACCCCTTACCAAAACACCATATATTTT. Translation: CASTRTPYQNTIYF.

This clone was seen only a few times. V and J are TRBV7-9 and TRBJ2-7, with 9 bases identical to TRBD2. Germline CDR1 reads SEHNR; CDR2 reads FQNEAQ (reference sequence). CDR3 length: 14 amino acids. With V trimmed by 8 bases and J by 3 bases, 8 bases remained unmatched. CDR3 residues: CASFRLAGRYEQYF. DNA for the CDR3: TGTGCCAGCTTCCGGCTAGCGGGACGCTACGAGCAGTACTTC. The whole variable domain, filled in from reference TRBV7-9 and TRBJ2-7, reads DTGVSQNPRHKITKRGQNVTFRCDPISEHNRLYWYRQTLGQGPEFLTYFQNEAQLEKSRLLSDRFSAERPKGSFSTLEIQRTEQGDSAMYLCASFRLAGRYEQYFGPGTRLTVT.

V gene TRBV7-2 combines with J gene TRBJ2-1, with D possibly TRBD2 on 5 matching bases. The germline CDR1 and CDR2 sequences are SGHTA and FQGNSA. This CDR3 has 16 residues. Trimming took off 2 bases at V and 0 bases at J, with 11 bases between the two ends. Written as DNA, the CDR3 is TGTGCCAGCAGCTTAAATGGTGGAGGCTCCTACAATGAGCAGTTCTTC. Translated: CASSLNGGGSYNEQFF.

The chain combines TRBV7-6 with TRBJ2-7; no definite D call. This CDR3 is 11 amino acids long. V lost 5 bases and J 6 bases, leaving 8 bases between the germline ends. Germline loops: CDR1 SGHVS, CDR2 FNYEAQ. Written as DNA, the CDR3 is TGTGCCAGCAGCGACCGTAGCGAGCAGTACTTC. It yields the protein CASSDRSEQYF.

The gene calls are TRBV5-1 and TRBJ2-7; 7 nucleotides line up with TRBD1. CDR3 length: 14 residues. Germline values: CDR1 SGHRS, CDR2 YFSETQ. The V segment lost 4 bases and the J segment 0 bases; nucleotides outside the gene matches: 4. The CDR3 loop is CASSPGTVSYEQYF. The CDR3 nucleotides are TGCGCCAGCAGCCCCGGGACAGTCTCCTACGAGCAGTACTTC.

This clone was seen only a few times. The CDR3 DNA is TGTGCCATCACCGCAGGGTTGACCGGGGAGCTGTTTTTT. Protein: CAITAGLTGELFF. This sequence joins TRBV10-3 and TRBJ2-2, with D maybe TRBD1 (5 bases). CDR3 length equals 13 residues. Looked up from germline, CDR1 is ENHRY and CDR2 is SYGVKD. V lost 7 bases to trimming and J lost 5 bases, with 11 bases between them.

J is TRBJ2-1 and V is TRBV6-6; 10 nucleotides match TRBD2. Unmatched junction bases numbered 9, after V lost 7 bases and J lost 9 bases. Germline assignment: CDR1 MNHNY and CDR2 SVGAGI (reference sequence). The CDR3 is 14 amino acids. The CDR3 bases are TGTGCCAGCACCTTTTCTCTAGCGGGAGCTGAGCAGTTCTTC. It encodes CASTFSLAGAEQFF.

CDR3 protein: CASSDLAGRGSPSGETQYF. The CDR3 DNA reads as TGTGCCAGCAGTGATTTAGCGGGACGGGGTTCCCCCTCAGGGGAGACCCAGTACTTC. The chain recombines TRBV2 with TRBJ2-5, with TRBD2 matching 8 bases. V shed 3 bases, J shed 5 bases, and the junction held 20 bases outside the gene matches. Germline CDR1 and CDR2: SNHLY and FYNNEI. The CDR3 is 19 amino acids. Based on the CDR3 plus reference TRBV2 and TRBJ2-5, the full variable domain is EPEVTQTPSHQVTQMGQEVILRCVPISNHLYFYWYRQILGQKVEFLVSFYNNEISEKSEIFDDQFSVERPDGSNFTLKIRSTKLEDSAMYFCASSDLAGRGSPSGETQYFGPGTRLLVL.

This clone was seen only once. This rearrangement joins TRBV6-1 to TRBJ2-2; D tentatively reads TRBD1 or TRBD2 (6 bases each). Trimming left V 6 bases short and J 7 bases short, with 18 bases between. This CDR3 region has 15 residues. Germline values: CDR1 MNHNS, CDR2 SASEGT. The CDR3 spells CASRGGSGSSGELFF. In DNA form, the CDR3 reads TGTGCCAGCAGAGGGGGGTCCGGTTCTAGCGGGGAGCTGTTTTTT.

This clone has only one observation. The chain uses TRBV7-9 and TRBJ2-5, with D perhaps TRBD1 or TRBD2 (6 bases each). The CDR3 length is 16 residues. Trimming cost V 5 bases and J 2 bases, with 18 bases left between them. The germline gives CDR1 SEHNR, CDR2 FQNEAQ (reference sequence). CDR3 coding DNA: TGTGCCAGCAGCCCCGGGACTCTGAGGGGGCAAGAGACCCAGTACTTC. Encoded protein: CASSPGTLRGQETQYF.

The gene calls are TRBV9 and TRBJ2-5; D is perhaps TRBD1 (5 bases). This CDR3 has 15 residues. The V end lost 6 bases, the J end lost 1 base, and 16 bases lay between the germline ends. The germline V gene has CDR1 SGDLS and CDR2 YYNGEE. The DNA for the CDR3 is TGTGCCAGCACCCCTCGGGTGGGGCTCCAAGAGACCCAGTACTTC. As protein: CASTPRVGLQETQYF.

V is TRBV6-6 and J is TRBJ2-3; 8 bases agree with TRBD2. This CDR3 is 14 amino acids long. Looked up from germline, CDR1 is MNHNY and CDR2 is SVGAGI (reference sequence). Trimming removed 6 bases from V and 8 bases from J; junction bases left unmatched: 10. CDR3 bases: TGTGCCAGCAGCGCCGGGACTAGACAGGCTACGCAGTATTTT. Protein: CASSAGTRQATQYF.

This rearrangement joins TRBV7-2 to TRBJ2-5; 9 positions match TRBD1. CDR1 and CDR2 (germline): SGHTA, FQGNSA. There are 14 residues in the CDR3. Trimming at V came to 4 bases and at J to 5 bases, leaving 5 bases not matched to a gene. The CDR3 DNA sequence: TGTGCCAGCAGCTCCAACAGGGGGCGTGAGACCCAGTACTTC. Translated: CASSSNRGRETQYF.

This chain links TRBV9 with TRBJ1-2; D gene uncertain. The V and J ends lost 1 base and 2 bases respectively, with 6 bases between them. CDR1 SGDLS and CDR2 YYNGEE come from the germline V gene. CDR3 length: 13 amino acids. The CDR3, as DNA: TGTGCCAGCAGCGTAATGAAGAACTATGGCTACACCTTC. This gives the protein CASSVMKNYGYTF.

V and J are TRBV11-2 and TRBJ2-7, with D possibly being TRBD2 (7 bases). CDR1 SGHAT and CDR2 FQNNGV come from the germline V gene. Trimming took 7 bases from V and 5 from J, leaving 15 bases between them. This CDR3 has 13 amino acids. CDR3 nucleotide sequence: TGTGCCAGCAAGGGACTAAGGGGGAACGAGCAGTACTTC. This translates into CASKGLRGNEQYF. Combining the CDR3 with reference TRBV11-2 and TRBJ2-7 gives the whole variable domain EAGVAQSPRYKIIEKRQSVAFWCNPISGHATLYWYQQILGQGPKLLIQFQNNGVVDDSQLPKDRFSAERLKGVDSTLKIQPAKLEDSAVYLCASKGLRGNEQYFGPGTRLTVT.

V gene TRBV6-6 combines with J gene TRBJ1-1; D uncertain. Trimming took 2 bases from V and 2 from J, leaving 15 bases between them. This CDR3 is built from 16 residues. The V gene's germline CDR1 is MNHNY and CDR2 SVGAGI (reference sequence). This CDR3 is CASSYPRRHGNTEAFF. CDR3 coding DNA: TGTGCCAGCAGTTACCCCCGACGACATGGCAACACTGAAGCTTTCTTT.

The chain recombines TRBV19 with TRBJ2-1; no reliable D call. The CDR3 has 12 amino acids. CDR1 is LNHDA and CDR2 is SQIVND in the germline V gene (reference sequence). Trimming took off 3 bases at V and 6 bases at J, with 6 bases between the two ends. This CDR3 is CASSMQRNEQFF. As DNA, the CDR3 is TGTGCCAGTAGTATGCAGCGCAATGAGCAGTTCTTC.

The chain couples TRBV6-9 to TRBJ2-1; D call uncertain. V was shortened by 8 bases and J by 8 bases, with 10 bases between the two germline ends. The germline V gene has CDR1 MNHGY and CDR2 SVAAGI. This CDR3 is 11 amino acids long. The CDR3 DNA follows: TGTGCCAGCCGGTACGCGGATGAGCAGTTCTTC. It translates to CASRYADEQFF.

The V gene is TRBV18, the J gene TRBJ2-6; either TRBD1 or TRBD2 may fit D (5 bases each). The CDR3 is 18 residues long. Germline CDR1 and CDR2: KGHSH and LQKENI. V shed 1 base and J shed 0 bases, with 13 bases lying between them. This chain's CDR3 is CASSPQGRTTSGANVLTF. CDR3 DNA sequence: TGTGCCAGCTCACCACAGGGACGTACTACCTCTGGGGCCAACGTCCTGACTTTC.

CDR3 DNA sequence: TGTGCCACCAGCACGGGGGTCGGGGAGCTGTTTTTT. Residues: CATSTGVGELFF. This chain uses TRBV15 with TRBJ2-2; perhaps TRBD2 as D (6 bases). CDR1 and CDR2 (germline): LNHNV, YYDKDF (reference sequence). Between the trimmed V and J ends, which lost 4 bases and 7 bases, there was a span of 7 bases. This CDR3 spans 12 amino acids.

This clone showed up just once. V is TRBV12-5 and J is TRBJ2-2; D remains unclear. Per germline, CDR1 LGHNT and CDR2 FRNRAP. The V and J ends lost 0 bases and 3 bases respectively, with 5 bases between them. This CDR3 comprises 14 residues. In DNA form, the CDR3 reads TGTGCTAGTGGTTTGGTAGGTGACACCGGGGAGCTGTTTTTT. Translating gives CASGLVGDTGELFF.

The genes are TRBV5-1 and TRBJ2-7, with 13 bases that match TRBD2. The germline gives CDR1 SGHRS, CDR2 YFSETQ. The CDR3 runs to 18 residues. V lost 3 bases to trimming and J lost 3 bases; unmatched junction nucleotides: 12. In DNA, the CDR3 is TGCGCCAGCAGCTCCCTAGGACTAGCGGGAGTACAAGTCTACGAGCAGTACTTC. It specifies CASSSLGLAGVQVYEQYF.

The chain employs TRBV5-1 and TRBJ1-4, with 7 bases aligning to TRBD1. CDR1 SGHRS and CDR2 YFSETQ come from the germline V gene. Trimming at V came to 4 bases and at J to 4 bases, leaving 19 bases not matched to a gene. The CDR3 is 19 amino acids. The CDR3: CASSLYRDRAQLINEKLFF. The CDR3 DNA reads TGCGCCAGCAGCCTATACCGGGACAGAGCTCAACTAATTAATGAAAAACTGTTTTTT.

The CDR3 bases are TGTGCCAGTAGTCTAACTAGCGGAGCCTCCTACGAGCAGTACTTC. Translating it yields CASSLTSGASYEQYF. The chain uses TRBV19 and TRBJ2-7, with 8 bases identical to TRBD2. Germline CDR1 LNHDA, CDR2 SQIVND (reference sequence). The trim removed 5 bases at V and 0 bases at J, leaving 6 bases unmatched. The CDR3 consists of 15 residues. The variable domain in full, completed from reference TRBV19 and TRBJ2-7, reads DGGITQSPKYLFRKEGQNVTLSCEQNLNHDAMYWYRQDPGQGLRLIYYSQIVNDFQKGDIAEGYSVSREKKESFPLTVTSAQKNPTAFYLCASSLTSGASYEQYFGPGTRLTVT.

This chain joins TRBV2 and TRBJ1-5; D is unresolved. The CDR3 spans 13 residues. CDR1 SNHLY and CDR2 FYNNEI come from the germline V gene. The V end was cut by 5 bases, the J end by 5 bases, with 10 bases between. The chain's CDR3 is CASSLERDQPQHF. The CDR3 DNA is TGTGCCAGCAGTCTGGAGAGGGATCAGCCCCAGCATTTT.